Listed here are 4 T cell receptor beta chains from one sample, sequenced in a study of cytomegalovirus exposure and HLA in healthy donors. The PCR ran on 60 Vbeta and 13 Jbeta primers. TCRdb keeps only in-frame clones here, not all; method: immunoSEQ multiplex PCR. The profile shows some 91,000 clones, about 80% of them singletons. Source material: PBMCs. The receptor source for this set is a woman in her sixties or seventies in good health and CMV-seronegative.

This rearrangement joins TRBV29-1 to TRBJ2-7, with 9 bases identical to TRBD2. Germline loops: CDR1 SQVTM, CDR2 ANQGSEA. CDR3 size: 14 residues. Trimming removed 7 bases from V and 2 bases from J; junction bases left unmatched: 9. CDR3 coding DNA: TGCAGCGCCTCGAGGCGGGAGGGCCCCTACGAGCAGTACTTC. Translation: CSASRREGPYEQYF.

The chain uses TRBV18 and TRBJ1-1; D possibly corresponds to TRBD1 (5 bases). The CDR3 runs 17 residues. CDR1 is KGHSH, CDR2 LQKENI, per germline. With 2 bases removed from V and 2 bases from J, the gap between germline ends came to 18 bases. CDR3 in DNA: TGTGCCAGCTCACCAAGCGGGCAGGGAACGCCTAACACTGAAGCTTTCTTT. Its translation: CASSPSGQGTPNTEAFF.

A single count supports this clone. The chain employs TRBV10-3 and TRBJ2-3; 7 bases agree with TRBD2. The CDR3 is 14 residues long. Germline V lookup: CDR1 ENHRY, CDR2 SYGVKD. V lost 6 bases and J lost 1; bases outside the gene matches: 4. In DNA, the CDR3 is TGTGCCATCAGAGCGGGGTTGGGCACAGATACGCAGTATTTT. Protein sequence: CAIRAGLGTDTQYF.

This clone appeared once. The rearrangement uses TRBV14 and TRBJ2-3, with D maybe TRBD2 (5 bases). Deletions cut 4 bases from V and 2 bases from J, with 16 bases between. CDR1 is SGHDN and CDR2 is FVKESK in the germline V gene. This CDR3 spans 16 amino acids. This chain's CDR3 is CASSPLEGDFTDTQYF. The CDR3 nucleotides read TGTGCCAGCAGCCCCCTTGAGGGAGACTTCACAGATACGCAGTATTTT.